This T cell receptor (beta chain) was obtained from a study of blood T cell repertoires in COVID-19. Study summary: Collection of acute and convalescent COVID-19 samples took place in the United States, Italy and Spain. PBMCs, B-cell-depleted T cells, or T cells were the source of the cDNA or gDNA that made up the material.

Original handling: Scientists estimated how many nucleated cells there were by amplifying reference gene primers. Generated by immunoSEQ multiplex PCR, the TCRdb table keeps only in-frame clones and is missing some. V and J calls and clone size are given by that table; D and trimming were obtained from the DNA. This sample carries roughly 39,000 clones, over 85% of them seen once, and the ten largest clones take around 4%. Germline CDR1 reads SGHDT; CDR2 reads YYEEEE. The CDR3 is 17 amino acids. Trimming removed 0 bases at V and 5 bases at J, with 18 bases between. The chain uses TRBV5-6 and TRBJ1-5, with D hard to call. Sequenced material: peripheral blood. The receptor comes from a human donor with active COVID-19. The donor label of this sample is uncertain. The CDR3 DNA reads as TGTGCCAGCAGCTTGGGTGGAGGGCCTAAGTCGCATCAGCCCCAGCATTTT. Protein product: CASSLGGGPKSHQPQHF.